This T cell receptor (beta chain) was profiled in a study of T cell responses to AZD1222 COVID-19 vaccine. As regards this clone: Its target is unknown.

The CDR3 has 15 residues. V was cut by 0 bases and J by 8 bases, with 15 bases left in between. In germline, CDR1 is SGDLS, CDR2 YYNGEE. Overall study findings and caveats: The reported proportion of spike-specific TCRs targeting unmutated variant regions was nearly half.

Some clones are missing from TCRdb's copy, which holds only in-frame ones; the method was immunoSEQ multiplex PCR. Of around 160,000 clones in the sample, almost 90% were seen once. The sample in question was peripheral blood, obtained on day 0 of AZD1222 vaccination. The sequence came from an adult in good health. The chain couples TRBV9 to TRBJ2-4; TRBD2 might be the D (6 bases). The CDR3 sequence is CASSVGGAPGDIQYF. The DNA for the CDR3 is TGTGCCAGCAGCGTAGGAGGGGCCCCGGGGGACATTCAGTACTTC.